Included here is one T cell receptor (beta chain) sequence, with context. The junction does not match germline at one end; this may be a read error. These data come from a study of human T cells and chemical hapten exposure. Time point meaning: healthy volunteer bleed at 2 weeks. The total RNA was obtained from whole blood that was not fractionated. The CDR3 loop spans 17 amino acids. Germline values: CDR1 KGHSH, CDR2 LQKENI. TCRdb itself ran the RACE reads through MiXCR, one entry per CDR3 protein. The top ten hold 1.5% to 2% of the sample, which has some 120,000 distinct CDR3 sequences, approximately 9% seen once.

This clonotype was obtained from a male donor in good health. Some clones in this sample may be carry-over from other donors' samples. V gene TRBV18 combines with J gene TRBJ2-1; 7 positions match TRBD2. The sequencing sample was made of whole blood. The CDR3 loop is CVSSLTLLANSYNEQFF. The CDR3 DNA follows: TGTGTCAGCTCACTGACCTTACTAGCGAACTCCTACAATGAGCAGTTCTTC.